This TCR beta chain was captured by sequencing in a study of blood T cell repertoires in COVID-19 (TCRdb year 2020). Regarding the research as a whole: Collaborator samples came from the United States, Italy and Spain and covered acute and convalescent phases of COVID-19. The samples were drawn from two sources: the first 160 participants of the ongoing ImmuneRACE study, and 1,200 or so subjects contributed by 6 global collaborators. A freely available public database, intended as a resource for researchers studying the immune response to SARS-CoV-2, is where the repertoires were released. The prospective study material was composed of cDNA or gDNA derived from T cells, B-cell-depleted T cells, or PBMCs. The sample metadata nearly always contained a de-identified subject ID, COVID-19 status, age in years and sex. Deeply sampled blood TCRbeta repertoires from subjects exposed to, actively infected with, or recovered from COVID-19 were included in the dataset. HLA class I and class II types, where available, came from metadata supplied by the sample provider rather than from assay-based typing. The paper as a whole reports these results and caveats: The quantity of clinical and demographic metadata differed by source and by participant and was supplied without curation.

Enrolling through a virtual design, the prospective study's participants ranged in age from about 18 to 89 years and lived across 24 United States geographic areas. To assign participants to cohorts, the prospective study relied on clinical history that participants themselves reported in a screening survey and a study questionnaire. In the prospective study, mobile phlebotomists collected whole blood, serum and a nasopharyngeal or oropharyngeal swab from each participant. Over a roughly two-month period, participants in the prospective study had the option of providing additional blood draws and questionnaires. Prospective study blood samples were shipped either frozen or at room temperature before DNA extraction. CDR1 LGHDT and CDR2 YNNKEL are derived from the germline V gene (reference sequence). Counted from cysteine to phenylalanine, this CDR3 has 14 amino acids. The entry retains the CDR3 DNA only, 42 bases that are in frame from base 1. V is reduced by 1 base and J by 2 bases, leaving a spacing of 6 bases between them.

TCRbeta CDR3 regions were amplified from genomic DNA by means of the immunoSEQ Assay, a bias-controlled multiplex PCR. For the original study's pipeline: Within the assay, amplification of reference gene primers was used to estimate how many nucleated cells each sample contained. To quantify the absolute abundance of each unique TCRbeta CDR3 rearrangement, sequence reads were collapsed and filtered. For each sample, productive Simpson clonality was calculated as the square root of Simpson's diversity index across productive rearrangements. TCRdb stores this immuneACCESS table with in-frame sequences only. Part of the clones is absent; in the studies checked, under half of the shortfall reflects unresolved V genes, and no reason is known for the rest. Clonal size and the V and J genes are those of that table, whereas D and trimming came from the DNA. The sample has about 200,000 clones on record, 89% of them singletons. The top ten clones comprise less than 4.5% of the sample.

Comment on this clone: The specificity of this receptor is unknown. Within one base of it there is no much larger clone, and no base qualities were kept. Other DNA sequences in this specimen translate into the identical CDR3.

Sequencing was carried out using PBMCs or T cells enriched from blood (not recorded which). The source is a young woman with acute COVID-19. The V and J segments used are TRBV3-1 (or the pseudogene TRBV3-2) and TRBJ1-5; no D gene can be assigned with confidence. The CDR3 in this case is CASSQGTGNQPQHF. Here is the DNA: TGTGCCAGCAGCCAAGGAACAGGCAATCAGCCCCAGCATTTT.